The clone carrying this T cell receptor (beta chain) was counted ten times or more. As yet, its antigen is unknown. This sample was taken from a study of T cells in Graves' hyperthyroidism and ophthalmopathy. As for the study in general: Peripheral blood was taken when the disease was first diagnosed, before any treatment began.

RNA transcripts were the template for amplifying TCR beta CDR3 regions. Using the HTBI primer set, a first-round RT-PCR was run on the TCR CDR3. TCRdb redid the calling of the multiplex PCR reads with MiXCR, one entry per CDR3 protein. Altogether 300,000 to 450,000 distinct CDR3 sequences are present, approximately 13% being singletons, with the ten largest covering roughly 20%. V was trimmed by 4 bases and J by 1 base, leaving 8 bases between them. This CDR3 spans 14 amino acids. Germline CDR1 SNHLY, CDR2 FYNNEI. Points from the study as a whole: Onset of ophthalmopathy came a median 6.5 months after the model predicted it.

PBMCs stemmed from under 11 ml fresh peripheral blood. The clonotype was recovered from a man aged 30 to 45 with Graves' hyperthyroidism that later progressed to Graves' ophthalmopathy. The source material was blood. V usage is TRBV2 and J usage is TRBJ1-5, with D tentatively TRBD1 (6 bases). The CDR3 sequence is CASSGGGSNQPQHF. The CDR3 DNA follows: TGTGCCAGCAGTGGGGGGGGCAGCAATCAGCCCCAGCATTTT.